These 27 T cell receptor beta chains were all obtained from the same sample, sequenced in a study of cytomegalovirus exposure and HLA in healthy donors. Primers for the PCR totalled 60 Vbeta and 13 Jbeta. TCRdb keeps only in-frame clones here, not all; method: immunoSEQ multiplex PCR. The table lists 85,000 to 100,000 clones, around four fifths of them singletons. Sequencing was done on a sample of PBMCs. The origin of the receptors is a man aged 45-65 years in good health and CMV-seropositive.

This chain connects TRBV18 to TRBJ2-1; 7 bases align to TRBD1. The CDR3 loop spans 17 amino acids. With 0 bases clipped from V and 3 bases from J, the junction kept 8 bases outside the gene matches. CDR1 and CDR2 from the germline V gene are KGHSH and LQKENI. The DNA of the CDR3 is TGTGCCAGCTCACCACCGATTCGGGACAGCAGCTACAATGAGCAGTTCTTC. It encodes CASSPPIRDSSYNEQFF.

This clone was counted between two and nine times. The chain has TRBV6-5 and TRBJ2-5; 10 nucleotides align to TRBD1. The closer fit of TRBJ2-7 to the DNA end suggests the J call may be wrong. Germline V gives CDR1 MNHEY, CDR2 SVGAGI. The CDR3 is 15 amino acids. The CDR3 DNA reads TGTGCCAGCAGTTATCGGGACAGGGGCTCCTACGAGCAGTACTTC. Translated: CASSYRDRGSYEQYF.

The CDR3 loop is CASSGGLSTYEQYF. The DNA for the CDR3 is TGTGCCAGCAGTGGAGGACTCTCAACCTACGAGCAGTACTTC. The chain employs TRBV6-1 and TRBJ2-7, with D possibly matching TRBD2 (5 bases). The CDR3 covers 14 residues. Trimming cost V 4 bases and J 2 bases, with 12 bases left between them. In germline, CDR1 is MNHNS, CDR2 SASEGT.

Points on this clone: A junction end diverges from the germline sequence, so it may reflect a read error. The chain combines TRBV29-1 with TRBJ1-2; no reliable D call. This CDR3 contains 13 residues. CDR1 is SQVTM and CDR2 is ANQGSEA in the germline V gene. The CDR3, as DNA: TGCAGCGTGGGAGAGGTGGGCAGCTATGGCTACCCCTTC. It codes for CSVGEVGSYGYPF.

The chain joins TRBV28 to TRBJ2-1, with 9 bases fitting TRBD1. In germline, CDR1 is MDHEN, CDR2 SYDVKM. V was clipped by 4 bases and J by 8 bases; unmatched bases: 6. The CDR3 length is 14 residues. CDR3 residues: CASSSGQGWYEQFF. For the CDR3, the DNA is TGTGCCAGCAGTTCTGGACAGGGGTGGTATGAGCAGTTCTTC.

This chain connects TRBV30 to TRBJ1-1, with 7 bases fitting TRBD1. V lost 2 bases, J lost 0 bases, and 3 bases stayed unmatched. CDR1 and CDR2 from the germline V gene are GTSNPN and SVGIG (reference sequence). This CDR3 spans 14 amino acids. The CDR3 bases are TGTGCCTGGAGTTGGACAGGCTTGAACACTGAAGCTTTCTTT. Amino acid sequence: CAWSWTGLNTEAFF. Looking up the rest from reference TRBV30 and TRBJ1-1 gives the full variable domain: SQTIHQWPATLVQPVGSPLSLECTVEGTSNPNLYWYRQAAGRGLQLLFYSVGIGQISSEVPQNLSASRPQDRQFILSSKKLLLSDSGFYLCAWSWTGLNTEAFFGQGTRLTVV.

The table lists this clone with a count of one. This chain connects TRBV7-6 to TRBJ1-1; possibly TRBD1 for D (5 bases). Germline values: CDR1 SGHVS, CDR2 FNYEAQ. V gave up 1 base and J gave up 3 bases, with 9 bases separating them. The CDR3 consists of 14 residues. CDR3 DNA sequence: TGTGCCAGCAGCTTAGTCGGAGGGGACACTGAAGCTTTCTTT. As protein: CASSLVGGDTEAFF.

The chain employs TRBV5-1 and TRBJ2-5; D not resolved. Gene TRBJ2-7 matches the end of the DNA better, so the J call may be wrong. The CDR3 extends over 12 amino acids. Per the germline V gene, CDR1 is SGHRS and CDR2 is YFSETQ. CDR3 DNA: TGCGCCAGCAGCTTGGCCGGAGACGAGCAGTACTTC. Translating gives CASSLAGDEQYF.

This chain connects TRBV10-2 to TRBJ1-4; 7 bases match TRBD1. Trimming took 5 bases from V and 7 from J; bases not matched to a gene: 7. Germline CDR1 WSHSY, CDR2 SAAADI. This CDR3 contains 14 residues. The CDR3 reads CASSSQGKSEKLFF. CDR3 DNA sequence: TGCGCCAGCAGTTCACAGGGGAAAAGTGAAAAACTGTTTTTT.

This chain links TRBV7-6 with TRBJ2-2, with 14 bases identical to TRBD2. Trimming removed 5 bases from V and 3 bases from J; junction bases left unmatched: 8. The V gene's germline CDR1 is SGHVS and CDR2 FNYEAQ. The CDR3 length is 18 residues. CDR3: CASSPGLAGAPDTGELFF. In DNA, the CDR3 is TGTGCCAGCAGCCCGGGACTAGCGGGGGCCCCCGACACCGGGGAGCTGTTTTTT.

This sequence joins TRBV15 and TRBJ1-5; 7 nucleotides match TRBD1. This CDR3 contains 15 residues. Germline CDR1 and CDR2: LNHNV and YYDKDF (reference sequence). J was trimmed by 6 bases and V by 6 bases; bases with no gene match: 11. CDR3 region: CATSKTGFEAQPQHF. The CDR3 DNA reads as TGTGCCACCAGTAAGACAGGGTTTGAGGCTCAGCCCCAGCATTTT.

The CDR3 nucleotides are TGTGCCAGCAGCATGACCACAGGGAGCGGCTACACCTTC. This codes for CASSMTTGSGYTF. The V and J genes are TRBV7-3 and TRBJ1-2; maybe TRBD1 (6 bases). The CDR3 runs 13 residues. The ends were cut back, 5 bases at V and 8 bases at J, with 15 bases in the middle. Germline V CDR1 and CDR2: SGHTA, FQGTGA.

The chain has TRBV7-2 and TRBJ1-5; D remains ambiguous. Germline assignment: CDR1 SGHTA and CDR2 FQGNSA. V was trimmed by 11 bases and J by 4 bases, leaving 12 bases between them. CDR3 length: 12 amino acids. The CDR3 DNA is TGTGCCTCTAGTGAGTTAAATCAGCCCCAGCATTTT. This codes for CASSELNQPQHF.

V is TRBV5-1 and J is TRBJ2-7, with a possible D match to TRBD1 (5 bases). This CDR3 spans 13 amino acids. Trimming shortened V by 5 bases and J by 3 bases, and 12 bases separated the two germline ends. Germline CDR1 is SGHRS and CDR2 is YFSETQ. CDR3 in amino acids: CASSFGQNYEQYF. The CDR3 DNA reads as TGCGCCAGCAGTTTCGGACAAAACTACGAGCAGTACTTC. Full variable domain (remainder filled in from reference TRBV5-1 and TRBJ2-7): KAGVTQTPRYLIKTRGQQVTLSCSPISGHRSVSWYQQTPGQGLQFLFEYFSETQRNKGNFPGRFSGRQFSNSRSEMNVSTLELGDSALYLCASSFGQNYEQYFGPGTRLTVT.

The chain combines TRBV7-9 with TRBJ2-7; 9 bases align to TRBD1. Germline V gene sequence: CDR1 SEHNR, CDR2 FQNEAQ (reference sequence). The CDR3 covers 16 residues. V trimming: 3 bases; J trimming: 4 bases; junction bases outside the gene matches: 10. The CDR3 DNA is TGTGCCAGCAGCTTCCTTTCCGGGACAGGGAAATACGAGCAGTACTTC. It is translated as CASSFLSGTGKYEQYF.

Concerning this clone itself: The junction differs from germline at one of its ends, possibly a read error. The chain employs TRBV2 and TRBJ1-1, with no clear D. From germline, CDR1 is SNHLY and CDR2 FYNNEI. The CDR3 spans 12 residues. CDR3 in amino acids: CASGELMGRTFF. In DNA, the CDR3 is TGTGCCAGCGGTGAGTTGATGGGCAGAACTTTCTTT.

The chain recombines TRBV5-1 with TRBJ2-2, with D uncertain. V lost 2 bases and J lost 5, with 10 bases in between. The germline V gene encodes CDR1 SGHRS and CDR2 YFSETQ. CDR3 size: 14 residues. The CDR3 here is CASSFNAETGELFF. The CDR3 DNA reads TGCGCCAGCAGCTTCAACGCCGAGACCGGGGAGCTGTTTTTT.

This chain uses TRBV30 with TRBJ1-1; D uncertain. This CDR3 is 14 amino acids long. V lost 2 bases, J lost 1 base, and 11 bases lay in between. Germline CDR1 reads GTSNPN; CDR2 reads SVGIG (reference sequence). DNA of the CDR3: TGTGCCTGGAGTCGGGAGAAGTGGAACACTGAAGCTTTCTTT. It translates to CAWSREKWNTEAFF. The whole variable domain, filled in from reference TRBV30 and TRBJ1-1, reads SQTIHQWPATLVQPVGSPLSLECTVEGTSNPNLYWYRQAAGRGLQLLFYSVGIGQISSEVPQNLSASRPQDRQFILSSKKLLLSDSGFYLCAWSREKWNTEAFFGQGTRLTVV.

In regard to this clone: Within the sample, other DNA sequences also encode this same CDR3. This chain connects TRBV30 to TRBJ1-4; no reliable D call. Germline lookup yields CDR1 GTSNPN and CDR2 SVGIG (reference sequence). The CDR3 is made up of 13 amino acids. The V end lost 0 bases, the J end lost 8 bases, and 10 bases lay between the germline ends. CDR3: CAWSVVVREKLFF. DNA for the CDR3: TGTGCCTGGAGTGTAGTCGTTCGGGAAAAACTGTTTTTT.

This sequence joins TRBV7-2 and TRBJ2-6, with 9 nucleotides matching TRBD1. Germline CDR1 SGHTA, CDR2 FQGNSA. The CDR3 runs 17 residues. J was trimmed by 2 bases and V by 5 bases; bases with no gene match: 7. CDR3 sequence reads: CASSTPTGGAGANVLTF. The CDR3, as DNA: TGTGCCAGCAGCACCCCAACAGGGGGCGCTGGGGCCAACGTCCTGACTTTC.

This chain joins TRBV7-2 and TRBJ2-4, with a weak D call TRBD1 (5 bases). CDR1 is SGHTA and CDR2 is FQGNSA in the germline V gene. The CDR3 length is 13 residues. V was trimmed by 3 bases and J by 5 bases, leaving 8 bases between them. The CDR3 bases are TGTGCCAGCAGCTTGCAGGGCGAAAACATTCAGTACTTC. Translating gives CASSLQGENIQYF.

The V and J genes are TRBV7-3 and TRBJ1-1; D possibly corresponds to TRBD1 (5 bases). V shed 5 bases and J shed 2 bases, with 12 bases lying between them. Germline CDR1 SGHTA, CDR2 FQGTGA. The CDR3 contains 14 residues. DNA of the CDR3: TGTGCCAGCAGCGTCTCCGGGACTAACACTGAAGCTTTCTTT. This translates into CASSVSGTNTEAFF.

This chain joins TRBV7-2 and TRBJ2-2; D is perhaps TRBD1 (5 bases). CDR1 and CDR2 from the germline V gene are SGHTA and FQGNSA. The V end lost 6 bases, the J end lost 1 base, and 6 bases lay between the germline ends. The CDR3 totals 13 residues. The CDR3 spells CASRDRNTGELFF. The CDR3 nucleotides read TGTGCCAGCAGAGACAGGAACACCGGGGAGCTGTTTTTT.

The chain links TRBV19 to TRBJ1-5; 11 bases line up with TRBD1. Per germline, CDR1 LNHDA and CDR2 SQIVND (reference sequence). The V segment lost 5 bases and the J segment 6 bases; nucleotides outside the gene matches: 12. This CDR3 region has 17 residues. The CDR3 bases are TGTGCCAGTAGTCCAAGGGGACAGGGGGTAATCCCTCAGCCCCAGCATTTT. It codes for CASSPRGQGVIPQPQHF.

This clone has just a few counts. The rearrangement links TRBV18 to TRBJ2-5, with 9 bases identical to TRBD2. The CDR3 totals 17 residues. Germline V gene sequence: CDR1 KGHSH, CDR2 LQKENI. V dropped 0 bases and J dropped 1; count of bases not matched to a gene: 6. CDR3 in amino acids: CASSPPGGSGSQETQYF. The CDR3 DNA sequence: TGTGCCAGCTCACCACCGGGGGGTAGCGGGAGCCAAGAGACCCAGTACTTC.

The chain is built from TRBV2 and TRBJ1-2; D remains unclear. V was clipped by 8 bases and J by 0 bases, with 7 bases between them. The CDR3 length is 12 residues. Germline V gives CDR1 SNHLY, CDR2 FYNNEI. CDR3 sequence (DNA): TGTGCCAGCCGGGTGACTAACTATGGCTACACCTTC. Protein: CASRVTNYGYTF.

The rearrangement links TRBV6-5 to TRBJ1-1; D may be TRBD1 (6 bases). The CDR3 sequence is 12 residues long. V dropped 9 bases and J dropped 2 bases, with 10 bases sitting between them. Germline V gives CDR1 MNHEY, CDR2 SVGAGI. The chain's CDR3 is CASGQTNTEAFF. The CDR3 nucleotides read TGTGCCAGTGGACAGACAAACACTGAAGCTTTCTTT.